These 17 T cell receptor beta chains originate from one sample sequenced in a study of response to subunit inactivated influenza vaccine. TCRdb called the RT-PCR reads again in MiXCR, with one record for every CDR3 protein. The sample gives under 850,000 distinct CDR3 sequences, less than 20% of which show up once; around 9.9% is in the top ten. The sample consisted of PBMCs from blood, taken 5 days after vaccination. Receptor source: a man aged 50 to 60 who received an inactivated influenza vaccine.

This rearrangement joins TRBV7-2 to TRBJ2-7; 9 bases are a match to TRBD2. The germline V gene has CDR1 SGHTA and CDR2 FQGNSA. This CDR3 is 14 amino acids long. V shed 2 bases, J shed 5 bases, and the junction held 4 bases outside the gene matches. CDR3 nucleotides: TGTGCCAGCAGCTTACTAGCGGGGTTAAACGAGCAGTACTTC. Its translation: CASSLLAGLNEQYF. Full variable domain (missing parts from reference TRBV7-2 and TRBJ2-7): GAGVSQSPSNKVTEKGKDVELRCDPISGHTALYWYRQSLGQGLEFLIYFQGNSAPDKSGLPSDRFSAERTGGSVSTLTIQRTQQEDSAVYLCASSLLAGLNEQYFGPGTRLTVT.

This clonotype was seen a single time. V is TRBV10-1 and J is TRBJ2-2; 8 nucleotides agree with TRBD2. This CDR3 comprises 15 residues. V was pared by 0 bases and J by 6 bases, with 3 bases of the junction left unmatched. Germline assignment: CDR1 WNHNN and CDR2 SYGVQD (reference sequence). CDR3 region: CASSESSGGAGELFF. The DNA of the CDR3 is TGCGCCAGCAGTGAGTCGAGCGGGGGAGCCGGGGAGCTGTTTTTT.

This clonotype was detected once. The rearrangement links TRBV11-2 to TRBJ2-5; maybe TRBD1 (5 bases). The V end lost 1 base, the J end lost 0 bases, and 12 bases lay between the germline ends. Germline V gives CDR1 SGHAT, CDR2 FQNNGV. This CDR3 region has 16 residues. The CDR3 region is CASSLGLRGYQETQYF. Here the CDR3 DNA reads TGTGCCAGCAGCTTAGGGTTAAGGGGTTACCAAGAGACCCAGTACTTC.

The J gene is TRBJ2-3, the V gene TRBV30; 13 bases agree with TRBD2. CDR3 length: 16 amino acids. Looked up from germline, CDR1 is GTSNPN and CDR2 is SVGIG (reference sequence). V shed 1 base and J 4 bases; nucleotides not matched to a gene: 5. CDR3 bases: TGTGCCTGGAGTGCGGGACTAGCGGGACCGGCAGATACGCAGTATTTT. This gives the protein CAWSAGLAGPADTQYF.

This clonotype was counted at least ten times. This sequence joins TRBV18 and TRBJ2-7, with D hard to call. The ends were cut back, 3 bases at V and 2 bases at J, with 14 bases in the middle. From germline, CDR1 is KGHSH and CDR2 LQKENI. The CDR3 has 15 amino acids. CDR3 sequence reads: CASSPDGLATYEQYF. The CDR3 nucleotides are TGTGCCAGCTCACCCGACGGCCTTGCGACCTACGAGCAGTACTTC.

CDR3 in DNA: TGTGCCACCAGTGACCCCATAAGTTCCAATGATCGGGGACACCTCCAAGAGACCCAGTACTTC. It encodes CATSDPISSNDRGHLQETQYF. The rearrangement joins TRBV24-1 to TRBJ2-5, with D possibly matching TRBD1 (6 bases). The V gene lost 4 bases and the J gene lost 1 base, with 30 bases spanning the gap. Germline values: CDR1 KGHDR, CDR2 SFDVKD. The CDR3 loop spans 21 amino acids.

A few counts support this clonotype. The V and J genes are TRBV5-1 and TRBJ1-6; 7 bases are a match to TRBD1. CDR3 length: 15 residues. Losses at the gene ends were 4 bases for V and 0 bases for J; bases not matched to a gene: 1. Germline CDR1 SGHRS, CDR2 YFSETQ. As DNA, the CDR3 is TGCGCCAGCAGCGGGGACAGCTCCTATAATTCACCCCTCCACTTT. It is translated as CASSGDSSYNSPLHF.

This clonotype was observed a few times. The chain uses TRBV5-1 and TRBJ2-7; D is unclear. The CDR3 runs 15 residues. V lost 5 bases to trimming and J lost 2 bases, with 17 bases between them. Germline assignment: CDR1 SGHRS and CDR2 YFSETQ. CDR3 sequence reads: CASRLSALPAYEQYF. In DNA, the CDR3 is TGCGCCAGCAGATTGTCAGCTCTTCCGGCCTACGAGCAGTACTTC. The variable domain in full, with the rest retrieved from reference TRBV5-1 and TRBJ2-7, is KAGVTQTPRYLIKTRGQQVTLSCSPISGHRSVSWYQQTPGQGLQFLFEYFSETQRNKGNFPGRFSGRQFSNSRSEMNVSTLELGDSALYLCASRLSALPAYEQYFGPGTRLTVT.

In its sample, this clonotype was seen a few times. The chain uses TRBV28 and TRBJ2-7; D remains unclear. CDR1 and CDR2 from the germline V gene are MDHEN and SYDVKM. Between the trimmed V and J ends, which lost 4 bases and 7 bases, there was a span of 17 bases. This CDR3 spans 14 amino acids. Here the CDR3 reads CASSSFWSPREQYF. The CDR3 nucleotides are TGTGCCAGCAGTTCCTTTTGGTCCCCTCGGGAGCAGTACTTC.

V is TRBV11-2 and J is TRBJ1-2, with TRBD1 matching over 8 bases. Per germline, CDR1 SGHAT and CDR2 FQNNGV. This CDR3 comprises 18 residues. With V trimmed by 3 bases and J by 2 bases, 14 bases remained unmatched. CDR3 in amino acids: CASSFGQGIYGVNYGYTF. CDR3 coding DNA: TGTGCCAGCAGCTTCGGACAGGGAATCTATGGTGTAAACTATGGCTACACCTTC.

This clonotype was seen at least ten times. The CDR3 DNA sequence: TGTGCCAGCAGCCCCAGATCCCACAATGAGCAGTTCTTC. Its protein is CASSPRSHNEQFF. This chain joins TRBV7-2 and TRBJ2-1; D not resolved. CDR1 and CDR2 (germline): SGHTA, FQGNSA. V shed 5 bases and J shed 5 bases, with 10 bases lying between them. This CDR3 spans 13 amino acids.

V gene TRBV5-5 combines with J gene TRBJ2-7, with a possible D match to TRBD2 (5 bases). This CDR3 has 14 residues. CDR1 SGHKS and CDR2 YYEKEE come from the germline V gene (reference sequence). V lost 2 bases, J lost 3 bases, and 12 bases lay in between. CDR3 loop: CASSFMGVSYEQYF. CDR3 bases: TGTGCCAGCAGCTTTATGGGAGTGAGCTACGAGCAGTACTTC.

This clonotype was recorded many times. The chain couples TRBV20-1 to TRBJ2-1, with a weak D call TRBD2 (5 bases). Trimming took off 2 bases at V and 6 bases at J, with 11 bases between the two ends. The CDR3 runs to 13 residues. Per the germline V gene, CDR1 is DFQATT and CDR2 is SNEGSKA (reference sequence). CDR3 sequence (DNA): TGCAGTGCTAGACACCAACTAGTCAATGAGCAGTTCTTC. Residues: CSARHQLVNEQFF.

The table lists this clonotype with a few counts. The V gene is TRBV3-1, the J gene TRBJ2-1; possibly TRBD1 or TRBD2 for D (5 bases each). The V gene lost 4 bases and the J gene lost 8 bases, with 24 bases spanning the gap. Germline CDR1 LGHDT, CDR2 YNNKEL (reference sequence). The CDR3 runs 17 residues. CDR3 protein: CASSRGPGRTPYHEQFF. In DNA form, the CDR3 reads TGTGCCAGCAGCCGAGGGCCCGGTCGGACACCTTACCATGAGCAGTTCTTC.

This clonotype showed up many times. The V gene is TRBV6-1, the J gene TRBJ2-2; 8 nucleotides align to TRBD1. Germline lookup yields CDR1 MNHNS and CDR2 SASEGT. CDR3 size: 14 residues. V lost 10 bases to trimming and J lost 7 bases; unmatched junction nucleotides: 11. The CDR3, as DNA: TGTGCCACCCGAAAGGACAGGGAGCTCGGGGAGCTGTTTTTT. This gives the protein CATRKDRELGELFF.

The chain employs TRBV20-1 and TRBJ2-7; 10 positions agree with TRBD2. J was trimmed by 6 bases and V by 3 bases; bases with no gene match: 8. The CDR3 length is 14 residues. CDR1 and CDR2 (germline): DFQATT, SNEGSKA (reference sequence). This chain's CDR3 is CSASGLAGVAEQYF. In DNA form, the CDR3 reads TGCAGTGCTAGCGGGCTAGCGGGAGTGGCCGAGCAGTACTTC.

The chain carries TRBV6-1 and TRBJ2-2, with 8 bases identical to TRBD1. The CDR3 covers 16 residues. Germline trimming cut 5 bases from V and 0 bases from J; bases unmatched to any gene: 5. Germline V CDR1 and CDR2: MNHNS, SASEGT. The CDR3 bases are TGTGCCAGCAGTAGAAACAGGGGGACGAACACCGGGGAGCTGTTTTTT. This codes for CASSRNRGTNTGELFF.